This T cell receptor (beta chain) was retrieved from a study of Graves' ophthalmopathy and Graves' hyperthyroidism. Findings and caveats of the study: Ophthalmopathy cases were distinguished from stable hyperthyroidism by a 13-signature model, reaching over 85% sensitivity and about 80% specificity.

The TCR beta CDR3 regions underwent amplification from RNA transcripts. First-round RT-PCR used HTBI primers; second-round multiplex PCR followed. MiXCR, run by TCRdb on the multiplex PCR reads, gives a single entry per CDR3 protein. Of more than 1,000,000 distinct CDR3 sequences in the sample, less than 45% were seen once. The germline V and J ends were trimmed by 3 bases and 3 bases, with 15 bases remaining between them. This CDR3 region has 15 residues. In germline, CDR1 is SEHNR, CDR2 FQNEAQ (reference sequence). Enrollment excluded any patients with other autoimmune diseases, uncontrolled infections, pregnancy or lactation. With regard to this clonotype: Its specificity is not known.

This TCR was recovered from an adult man with Graves' hyperthyroidism. The source material was peripheral blood or thyroid tissue (not recorded which). J is TRBJ2-7 and V is TRBV7-9; D is tentatively TRBD1 or TRBD2 (5 bases each). In DNA form, the CDR3 reads TGTGCCAGCAGCTTGAGAGGACAAGGACTCTACGAGCAGTACTTC. Protein product: CASSLRGQGLYEQYF.